This passage covers 5 T cell receptor beta chains from one sample sequenced in a study of radiotherapy plus CTLA-4 blockade in lung cancer. Sequencing was performed with immunoSEQ multiplex PCR; in TCRdb, only in-frame clones are kept and a portion is missing. In the table there are under 65,000 clones, approximately 80% of which are singletons. Source: peripheral blood, taken from a patient treated with radiotherapy plus ipilimumab. The receptor source for this set is a human donor with non-small cell lung cancer whose response to radiotherapy plus ipilimumab could not be evaluated.

This chain links TRBV18 with TRBJ1-2; TRBD1 agrees at 8 bases. The germline V gene has CDR1 KGHSH and CDR2 LQKENI. Germline trimming cut 0 bases from V and 8 bases from J; bases unmatched to any gene: 8. This CDR3 spans 15 amino acids. The CDR3 is CASSPPKGQGGGYTF. CDR3 in DNA: TGTGCCAGCTCACCACCAAAAGGACAGGGTGGAGGCTACACCTTC.

This chain joins TRBV18 and TRBJ2-7; a weak D match, TRBD1 (5 bases). Trimming took off 4 bases at V and 2 bases at J, with 12 bases between the two ends. Germline V gene sequence: CDR1 KGHSH, CDR2 LQKENI. The CDR3 totals 14 residues. The CDR3 loop reads CASSQTAGTYEQYF. CDR3 bases: TGTGCCAGCTCACAGACGGCAGGGACCTACGAGCAGTACTTC. Full variable domain (missing parts from reference TRBV18 and TRBJ2-7): NAGVMQNPRHLVRRRGQEARLRCSPMKGHSHVYWYRQLPEEGLKFMVYLQKENIIDESGMPKERFSAEFPKEGPSILRIQQVVRGDSAAYFCASSQTAGTYEQYFGPGTRLTVT.

The CDR3 DNA reads TGTGCCAGCAGTGGTGAGAACTATGGCTACACCTTC. Translation gives CASSGENYGYTF. The chain combines TRBV2 with TRBJ1-2, with D hard to call. The germline CDR1 and CDR2 sequences are SNHLY and FYNNEI. The V end was cut by 4 bases, the J end by 2 bases, with 5 bases between. The CDR3 is 12 residues long.

This clone is a singleton in its sample. The V gene is TRBV12-1, the J gene TRBJ2-3; TRBD1 is taken as the D call from the table, unchecked against the DNA. TRBV12-1 is shown as a pseudogene. This CDR3 region has 8 residues. CDR3 DNA: TGTGCCAGCAGCATACAGGGATTT. Translating it yields CASSIQGF.

This clone was counted a single time. This sequence joins TRBV2 and TRBJ1-1; 7 nucleotides align to TRBD1. The CDR3 contains 15 residues. V lost 6 bases to trimming and J lost 1 base; unmatched junction nucleotides: 8. The germline V gene encodes CDR1 SNHLY and CDR2 FYNNEI. CDR3 in DNA: TGTGCCAGCAGATCGGACAGGATCGGGAACACTGAAGCTTTCTTT. Its protein product is CASRSDRIGNTEAFF.